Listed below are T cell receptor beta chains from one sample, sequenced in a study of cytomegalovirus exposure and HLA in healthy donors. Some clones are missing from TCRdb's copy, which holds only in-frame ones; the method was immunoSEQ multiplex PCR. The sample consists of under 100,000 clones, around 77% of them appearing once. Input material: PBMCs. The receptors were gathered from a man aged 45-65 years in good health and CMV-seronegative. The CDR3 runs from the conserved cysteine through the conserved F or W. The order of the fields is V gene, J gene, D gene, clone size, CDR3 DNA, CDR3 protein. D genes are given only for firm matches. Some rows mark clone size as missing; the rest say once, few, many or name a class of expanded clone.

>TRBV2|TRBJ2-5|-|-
TGTGCCAGCAGTGGAATCGGGGGAGCTCAAGAGACCCAGTACTTC
CASSGIGGAQETQYF
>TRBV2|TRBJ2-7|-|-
TGTGCCAGCAGTCGACTATCCAACGAGCAGTACTTC
CASSRLSNEQYF
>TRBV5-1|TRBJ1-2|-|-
TGCGCCAGCAGCAGGCAGGGGACCGACTATAACTATGGCTACACCTTC
CASSRQGTDYNYGYTF
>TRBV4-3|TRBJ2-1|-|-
TGCGCCAGCAGCCAGGACAAGGGGCAGACGCAGTTCTTC
CASSQDKGQTQFF
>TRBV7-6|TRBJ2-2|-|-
TGTGCCAGCAGCTTGTCAGGGGCTACCGGGGAGCTGTTTTTT
CASSLSGATGELFF
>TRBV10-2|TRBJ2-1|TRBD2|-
TGCGCCAGCAGGACTAGCGGGGGGGGTGGTGAGCAGTTCTTC
CASRTSGGGGEQFF
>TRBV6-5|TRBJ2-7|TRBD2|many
TGTGCCAGCAGTTACCAGTCTAGCGGGGGGTTTCAGCAGTACTTC
CASSYQSSGGFQQYF
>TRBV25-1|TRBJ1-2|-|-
TGTGCCAGCAGTCACCCCGGGGGGGGAAACTATGGCTACACCTTC
CASSHPGGGNYGYTF
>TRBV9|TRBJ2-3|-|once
TGTGCCAGCAGCGTAGACGGGGGGCGCACAGATACGCAGTATTTT
CASSVDGGRTDTQYF
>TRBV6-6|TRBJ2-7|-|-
TGTGCCAGCAGTTCCGGTCTCGAGCAGTACTTC
CASSSGLEQYF
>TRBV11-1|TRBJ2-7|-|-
TGTGCCAGCAGCCTCCTGGGGGGTTACGAGCAGTACTTC
CASSLLGGYEQYF
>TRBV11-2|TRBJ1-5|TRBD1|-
TGTGCCAGCAAATTGGAACAGGGGTCCACGGGCAATCAGCCCCAGCATTTT
CASKLEQGSTGNQPQHF
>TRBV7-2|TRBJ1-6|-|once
TGTGCCAGCAGCCCCCCAAATTCACCCCTCCACTTT
CASSPPNSPLHF
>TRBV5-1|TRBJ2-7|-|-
TGCGCCAGCACCTACCCCGGGGTGTACGAGCAGTACTTC
CASTYPGVYEQYF
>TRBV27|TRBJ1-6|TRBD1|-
TGTGCCAGCAGTTTAACGACAGGGGTGGGTTCACCCCTCCACTTT
CASSLTTGVGSPLHF
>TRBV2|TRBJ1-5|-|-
TGTGCCAGCAGCCCTTTCAGGGGCCCGACTCAGCCCCAGCATTTT
CASSPFRGPTQPQHF
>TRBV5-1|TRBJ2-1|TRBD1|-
TGCGCCAGCAGCCCTCCTACAGGGGCGAATGAGCAGTTCTTC
CASSPPTGANEQFF
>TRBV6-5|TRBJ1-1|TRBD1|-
TGTGCCACCACTAGACAGGGGAACACTGAAGCTTTCTTT
CATTRQGNTEAFF
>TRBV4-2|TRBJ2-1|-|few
TGTGCCAGCAGCCCCAAGGGTACGGGGGGCGCGGGGGATGAGCAGTTCTTC
CASSPKGTGGAGDEQFF
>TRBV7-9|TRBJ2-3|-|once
TGTTCCAGCACTTATAGCACAGATACGCAGTATTTT
CSSTYSTDTQYF
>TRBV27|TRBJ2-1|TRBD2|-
TGTGCCAGCAGTTTATGGTCCGGGACTAGCGGGGTGAATGAGCAGTTCTTC
CASSLWSGTSGVNEQFF
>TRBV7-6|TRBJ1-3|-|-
TGTGCCAGCAGCTTAGGGCGGGGGCAGCGAGCTGGAAACACCATATATTTT
CASSLGRGQRAGNTIYF
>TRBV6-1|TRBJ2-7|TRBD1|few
TGTGCCAGCCTCAGGGCGGGACAGGGCTACGAGCAGTACTTC
CASLRAGQGYEQYF
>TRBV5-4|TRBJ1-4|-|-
TGTGCCAGCAGTACCCCGGGGTCAACTAATGAAAAACTGTTTTTT
CASSTPGSTNEKLFF
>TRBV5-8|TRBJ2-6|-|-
TGTGCCAGCAGCCCAGCGGTCTCTGGGGCCAACGTCCTGACTTTC
CASSPAVSGANVLTF
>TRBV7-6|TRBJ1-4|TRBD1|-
TGTGCCAGCAGCCCAGGGGGACTCGGGGGTGAAAAACTGTTTTTT
CASSPGGLGGEKLFF
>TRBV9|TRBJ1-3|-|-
TGTGCCAGCAGCGGAGGACAGGGAAACACCATATATTTT
CASSGGQGNTIYF
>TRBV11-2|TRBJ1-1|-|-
TGTGCCAGCAGCCCTCCAGCAGGTAACACTGAAGCTTTCTTT
CASSPPAGNTEAFF
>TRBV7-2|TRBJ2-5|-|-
TGTGCCAGCAGCTTCTACGCCCGAGAGACCCAGTACTTC
CASSFYARETQYF
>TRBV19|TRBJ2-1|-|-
TGTGCCACCCGGCTCAGGGGTTTCTACAATGAGCAGTTCTTC
CATRLRGFYNEQFF
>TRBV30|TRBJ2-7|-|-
TGTGCCTGGAGTCCTGGCAGTCACTACGAGCAGTACTTC
CAWSPGSHYEQYF
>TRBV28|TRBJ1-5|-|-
TGTGCCAGCAACCCTCGGGGGTCTGGCAATCAGCCCCAGCATTTT
CASNPRGSGNQPQHF
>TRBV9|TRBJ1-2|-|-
TGTGCCAGCAGCCAATGGGGGGGGGTTGGGGGCGGCTACACCTTC
CASSQWGGVGGGYTF
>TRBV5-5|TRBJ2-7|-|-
TGTGCCAGCAGCTTGGGGGGGGACGCCCTCTACGAGCAGTACTTC
CASSLGGDALYEQYF
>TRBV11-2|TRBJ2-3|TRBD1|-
TGTGCCAGCAGCGGGACAGGGGGCAGCACAGATACGCAGTATTTT
CASSGTGGSTDTQYF
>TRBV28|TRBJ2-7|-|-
TGTGCCAGCAGCCCACCCTCGCGGAGTGAGCAGTACTTC
CASSPPSRSEQYF
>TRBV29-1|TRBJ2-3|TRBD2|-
TGCAGCGTTGGGGCCACTAGCGGGGGCACAGATACGCAGTATTTT
CSVGATSGGTDTQYF
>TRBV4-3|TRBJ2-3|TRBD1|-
TGCGCCAGCAGCCAAGAGTCAGGGGGAACAGATACGCAGTATTTT
CASSQESGGTDTQYF
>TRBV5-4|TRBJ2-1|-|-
TGTGCCAGCAGCCCACGTGGCATTGATGAGCAGTTCTTC
CASSPRGIDEQFF
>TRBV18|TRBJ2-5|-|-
TGTGCCAGCTCACCTTCGGTTTTTCAAGAGACCCAGTACTTC
CASSPSVFQETQYF
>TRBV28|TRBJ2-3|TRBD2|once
TGTGCCAGCAGTTTATTCTCTCTAGCGGGGTTGTATGCAGATACGCAGTATTTT
CASSLFSLAGLYADTQYF
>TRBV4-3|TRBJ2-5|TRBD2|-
TGCGCCAGCAGATTCTCGGACCCCGGGGGGCAAGAGACCCAGTACTTC
CASRFSDPGGQETQYF
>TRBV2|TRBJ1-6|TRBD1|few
TGTGCCAGCAGACCTAACAGGGGAGGATCACCCCTCCACTTT
CASRPNRGGSPLHF
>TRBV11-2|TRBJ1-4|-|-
TGTGCCAGCAGCTGGGGGGGGGTAGGGGAAAAACTGTTTTTT
CASSWGGVGEKLFF
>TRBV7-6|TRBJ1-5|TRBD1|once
TGTGCCAGCAGCCGTCACAGGGGTAATCAGCCCCAGCATTTT
CASSRHRGNQPQHF
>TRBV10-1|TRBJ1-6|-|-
TGCGCCAGCAGTGATGGGGGAACAGGGTCACCCCTCCACTTT
CASSDGGTGSPLHF